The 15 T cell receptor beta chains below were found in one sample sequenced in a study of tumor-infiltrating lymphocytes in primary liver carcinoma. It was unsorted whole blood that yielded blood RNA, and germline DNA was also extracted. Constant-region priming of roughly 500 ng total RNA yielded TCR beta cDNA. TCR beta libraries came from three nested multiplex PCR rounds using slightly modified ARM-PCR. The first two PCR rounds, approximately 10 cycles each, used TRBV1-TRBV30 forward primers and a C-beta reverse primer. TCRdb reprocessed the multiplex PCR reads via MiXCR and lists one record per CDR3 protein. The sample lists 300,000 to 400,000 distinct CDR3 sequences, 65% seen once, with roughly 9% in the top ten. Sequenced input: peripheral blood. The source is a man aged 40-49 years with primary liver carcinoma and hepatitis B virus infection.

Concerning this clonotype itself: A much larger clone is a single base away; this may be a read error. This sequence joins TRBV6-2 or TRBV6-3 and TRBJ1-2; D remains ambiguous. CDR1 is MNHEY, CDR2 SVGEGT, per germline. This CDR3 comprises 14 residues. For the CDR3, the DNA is TGTGCCAACAGTACCACGACTTCTAACTATGGCTACACCTTC. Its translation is CANSTTTSNYGYTF.

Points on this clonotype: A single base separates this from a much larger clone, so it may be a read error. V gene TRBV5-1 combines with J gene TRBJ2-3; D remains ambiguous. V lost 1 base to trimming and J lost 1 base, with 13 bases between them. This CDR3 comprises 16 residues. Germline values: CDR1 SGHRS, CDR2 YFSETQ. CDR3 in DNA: TGCGCCAGCAGCTTGAACGGCCGCACTGGCACAGATACGCAGTATTTT. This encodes CASSLNGRTGTDTQYF.

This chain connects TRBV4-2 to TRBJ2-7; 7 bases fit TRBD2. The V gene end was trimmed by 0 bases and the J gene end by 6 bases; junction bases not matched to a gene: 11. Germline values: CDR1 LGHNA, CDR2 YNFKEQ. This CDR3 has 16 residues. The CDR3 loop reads CASSQEGSSGTCEQYF. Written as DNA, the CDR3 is TGTGCCAGCAGCCAAGAAGGCTCAAGCGGGACCTGCGAGCAGTACTTC.

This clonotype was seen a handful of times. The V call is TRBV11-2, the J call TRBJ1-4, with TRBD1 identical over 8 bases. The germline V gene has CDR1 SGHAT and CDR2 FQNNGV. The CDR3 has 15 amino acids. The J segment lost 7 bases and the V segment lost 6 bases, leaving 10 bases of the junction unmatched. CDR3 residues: CASSHLRTGTEKLFF. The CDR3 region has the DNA TGTGCCAGCAGTCACCTTCGGACAGGGACTGAAAAACTGTTTTTT.

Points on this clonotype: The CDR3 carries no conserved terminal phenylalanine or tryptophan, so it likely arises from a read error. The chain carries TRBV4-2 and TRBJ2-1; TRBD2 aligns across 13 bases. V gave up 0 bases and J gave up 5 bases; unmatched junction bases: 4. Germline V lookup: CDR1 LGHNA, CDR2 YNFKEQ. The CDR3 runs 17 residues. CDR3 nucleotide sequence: TGTGCCAGCAGCCAAGATAGGACTAGCGGGAGAGACAATGAGCAGTTCCTC. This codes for CASSQDRTSGRDNEQFL.

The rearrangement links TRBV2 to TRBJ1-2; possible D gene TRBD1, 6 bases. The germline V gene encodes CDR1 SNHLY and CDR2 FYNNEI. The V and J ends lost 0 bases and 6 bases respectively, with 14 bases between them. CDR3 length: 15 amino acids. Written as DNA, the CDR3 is TGTGCCAGCAGTGAAGCAAGGGGGGGCCGGCATGGCTACACCTTC. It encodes CASSEARGGRHGYTF.

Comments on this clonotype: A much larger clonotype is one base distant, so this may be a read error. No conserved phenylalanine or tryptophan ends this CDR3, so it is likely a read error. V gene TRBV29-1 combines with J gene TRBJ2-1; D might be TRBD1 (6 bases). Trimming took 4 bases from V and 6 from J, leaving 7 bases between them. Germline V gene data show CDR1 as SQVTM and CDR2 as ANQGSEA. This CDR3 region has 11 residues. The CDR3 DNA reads TGCAGCGTTGGACAGGCCAATGAGCAGTTCCTC. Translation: CSVGQANEQFL.

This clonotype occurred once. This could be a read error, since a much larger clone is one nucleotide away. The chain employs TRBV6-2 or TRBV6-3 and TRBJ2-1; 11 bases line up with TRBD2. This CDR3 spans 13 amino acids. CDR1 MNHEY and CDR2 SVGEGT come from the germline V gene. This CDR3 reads CASGTSGYDEQFF. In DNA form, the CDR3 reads TGTGCCAGCGGGACTAGCGGCTACGATGAGCAGTTCTTC.

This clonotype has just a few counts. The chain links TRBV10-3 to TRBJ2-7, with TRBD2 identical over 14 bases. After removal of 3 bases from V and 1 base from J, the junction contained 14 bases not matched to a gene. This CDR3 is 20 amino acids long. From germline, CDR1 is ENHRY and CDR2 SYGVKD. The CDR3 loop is CAISDRGGQGLAGGSYEQYF. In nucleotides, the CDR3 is TGTGCCATCAGTGATCGGGGCGGACAAGGACTAGCGGGAGGATCCTACGAGCAGTACTTC.

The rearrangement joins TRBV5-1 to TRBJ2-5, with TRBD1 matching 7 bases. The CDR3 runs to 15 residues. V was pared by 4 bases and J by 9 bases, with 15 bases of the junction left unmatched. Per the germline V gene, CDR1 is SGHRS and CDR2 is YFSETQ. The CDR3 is CASSPTPTGDEAQYF. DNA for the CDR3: TGCGCCAGCAGCCCCACACCTACAGGGGATGAGGCCCAGTACTTC.

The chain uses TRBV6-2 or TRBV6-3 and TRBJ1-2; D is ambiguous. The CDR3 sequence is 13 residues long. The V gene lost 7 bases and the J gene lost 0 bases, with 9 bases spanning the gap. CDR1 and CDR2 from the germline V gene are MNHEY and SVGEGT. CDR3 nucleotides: TGTGCCAGCACAGAGGCAGCTAACTATGGCTACACCTTC. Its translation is CASTEAANYGYTF.

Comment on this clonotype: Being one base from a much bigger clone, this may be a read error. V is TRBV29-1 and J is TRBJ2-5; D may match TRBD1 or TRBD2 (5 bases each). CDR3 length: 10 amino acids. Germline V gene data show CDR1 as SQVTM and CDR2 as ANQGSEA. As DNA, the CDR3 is TGCAGCGTGGGGGAAGAGACCCACTACTTC. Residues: CSVGEETHYF.

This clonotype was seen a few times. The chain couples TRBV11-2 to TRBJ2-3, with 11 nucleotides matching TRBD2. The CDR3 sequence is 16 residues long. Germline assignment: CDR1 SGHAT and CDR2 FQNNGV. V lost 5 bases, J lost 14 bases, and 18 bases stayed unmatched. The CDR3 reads CASSITSGRVPDMLYF. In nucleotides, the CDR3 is TGTGCCAGCAGCATTACTAGCGGGAGAGTCCCGGATATGCTGTATTTT.

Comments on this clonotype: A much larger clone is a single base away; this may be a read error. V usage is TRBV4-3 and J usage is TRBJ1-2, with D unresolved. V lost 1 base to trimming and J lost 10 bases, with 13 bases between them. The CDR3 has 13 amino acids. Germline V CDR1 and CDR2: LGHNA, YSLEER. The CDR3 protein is CASSQGSGAIYTF. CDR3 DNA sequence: TGCGCCAGCAGCCAAGGATCGGGTGCGATCTACACCTTC.

CDR3 region: CASSLIAGGGNEQFF. CDR3 coding DNA: TGTGCCAGCAGCTTGATCGCGGGAGGGGGCAATGAGCAGTTCTTC. The chain is built from TRBV5-6 and TRBJ2-1, with 9 bases identical to TRBD2. V shed 1 base and J 6 bases; nucleotides not matched to a gene: 5. This CDR3 has 15 residues. The germline V gene has CDR1 SGHDT and CDR2 YYEEEE.